Below are 11 T cell receptor beta chains sequenced from a single sample in a study of blood T cell repertoires in COVID-19. Sequencing used immunoSEQ multiplex PCR; TCRdb keeps in-frame clones, though not all of them. The sample contains about 210,000 clones, approximately 88% of which appear only once. The specimen was PBMCs or T cells enriched from blood (not recorded which). The receptors shown here come from a woman aged 40 to 49 with acute COVID-19.

The chain couples TRBV30 to TRBJ1-2, with D possibly being TRBD1 (5 bases). The CDR3 totals 15 residues. CDR1 GTSNPN and CDR2 SVGIG come from the germline V gene (reference sequence). Trimming removed 2 bases from V and 1 base from J, with 14 bases in between. The DNA of the CDR3 is TGTGCCTGGAGTACAAGGACACAGAATAACTATGGCTACACCTTC. Encoded protein: CAWSTRTQNNYGYTF.

V is TRBV12-5 and J is TRBJ2-3; no definite D call. The CDR3 spans 12 residues. The V and J ends lost 6 bases and 4 bases respectively, with 8 bases between them. CDR1 LGHNT and CDR2 FRNRAP come from the germline V gene. CDR3: CASGPDSDTQYF. DNA for the CDR3: TGTGCTAGTGGCCCAGATTCAGATACGCAGTATTTT.

CDR3 protein: CAWSVDRGRGGYTF. The CDR3 DNA reads as TGTGCCTGGAGTGTGGACAGGGGGCGCGGAGGCTACACCTTC. V gene TRBV30 combines with J gene TRBJ1-2, with TRBD1 identical over 11 bases. The CDR3 sequence is 14 residues long. Per germline, CDR1 GTSNPN and CDR2 SVGIG (reference sequence). The J segment lost 8 bases and the V segment lost 0 bases, leaving 5 bases of the junction unmatched.

The chain recombines TRBV9 with TRBJ2-4, with 8 bases that match TRBD1. Germline V gene sequence: CDR1 SGDLS, CDR2 YYNGEE. With 3 bases clipped from V and 6 bases from J, the junction kept 5 bases outside the gene matches. This CDR3 is 14 amino acids long. The CDR3 region is CASSAPDRANIQYF. The CDR3 DNA reads as TGTGCCAGCAGCGCTCCGGACAGGGCAAACATTCAGTACTTC.

The chain is built from TRBV15 and TRBJ2-2, with a tentative D call TRBD1 (5 bases). Germline V gene sequence: CDR1 LNHNV, CDR2 YYDKDF (reference sequence). Trimming took off 5 bases at V and 2 bases at J, with 9 bases between the two ends. This CDR3 region has 14 residues. The CDR3 spells CATSATDNTGELFF. CDR3 nucleotide sequence: TGTGCCACCAGCGCGACAGATAACACCGGGGAGCTGTTTTTT.

This clone was observed a handful of times. The CDR3 here is CASSQGGQGLEKLFF. The DNA of the CDR3 is TGCGCCAGCAGCCAAGGAGGGCAGGGACTCGAAAAACTGTTTTTT. The V gene is TRBV4-1, the J gene TRBJ1-4; maybe TRBD1 (5 bases). The CDR3 totals 15 residues. Trimming stripped 1 base from V and 8 bases from J, with 14 bases between. Germline values: CDR1 MGHRA, CDR2 YSYEKL.

J is TRBJ2-5 and V is TRBV2; TRBD1 agrees at 11 bases. The CDR3 sequence is 17 residues long. V shed 5 bases and J 5 bases; nucleotides not matched to a gene: 13. CDR1 SNHLY and CDR2 FYNNEI come from the germline V gene. The CDR3 loop reads CASSPRRTGGMGETQYF. CDR3 sequence (DNA): TGTGCCAGCAGTCCTCGGCGGACAGGGGGCATGGGGGAGACCCAGTACTTC.

The chain is built from TRBV4-1 and TRBJ2-5, with a tentative D call TRBD2 (5 bases). The CDR3 extends over 15 amino acids. Trimming removed 0 bases from V and 5 bases from J, with 13 bases in between. Germline CDR1 is MGHRA and CDR2 is YSYEKL. The CDR3 DNA reads TGCGCCAGCAGCCAAGAGAGGGTAGCCTGGGAGACCCAGTACTTC. Amino acid sequence: CASSQERVAWETQYF.

J is TRBJ1-5 and V is TRBV30; D possibly corresponds to TRBD1 (5 bases). This CDR3 is 14 amino acids long. The V end lost 1 base, the J end lost 1 base, and 8 bases lay between the germline ends. CDR1 and CDR2 from the germline V gene are GTSNPN and SVGIG (reference sequence). The CDR3 region has the DNA TGTGCCTGGAGTGGGGGGGTGAGCAATCAGCCCCAGCATTTT. Translation: CAWSGGVSNQPQHF. The complete variable domain, with remaining parts taken from reference TRBV30 and TRBJ1-5, reads SQTIHQWPATLVQPVGSPLSLECTVEGTSNPNLYWYRQAAGRGLQLLFYSVGIGQISSEVPQNLSASRPQDRQFILSSKKLLLSDSGFYLCAWSGGVSNQPQHFGDGTRLSIL.

The chain joins TRBV19 to TRBJ1-5, with D hard to call. V was trimmed by 7 bases and J by 0 bases, leaving 13 bases between them. The CDR3 sequence is 15 residues long. Germline V lookup: CDR1 LNHDA, CDR2 SQIVND (reference sequence). CDR3 residues: CASTASGSSNQPQHF. CDR3 in DNA: TGTGCCAGTACCGCTAGTGGGTCTAGCAATCAGCCCCAGCATTTT.

V gene TRBV6-1 combines with J gene TRBJ1-2, with D possibly TRBD1 on 5 matching bases. Germline CDR1 reads MNHNS; CDR2 reads SASEGT. V dropped 2 bases and J dropped 4 bases, with 11 bases sitting between them. CDR3 length: 14 residues. The CDR3 reads CASSETGTRYGYTF. The CDR3 DNA is TGTGCCAGCAGTGAAACAGGAACCCGCTATGGCTACACCTTC.